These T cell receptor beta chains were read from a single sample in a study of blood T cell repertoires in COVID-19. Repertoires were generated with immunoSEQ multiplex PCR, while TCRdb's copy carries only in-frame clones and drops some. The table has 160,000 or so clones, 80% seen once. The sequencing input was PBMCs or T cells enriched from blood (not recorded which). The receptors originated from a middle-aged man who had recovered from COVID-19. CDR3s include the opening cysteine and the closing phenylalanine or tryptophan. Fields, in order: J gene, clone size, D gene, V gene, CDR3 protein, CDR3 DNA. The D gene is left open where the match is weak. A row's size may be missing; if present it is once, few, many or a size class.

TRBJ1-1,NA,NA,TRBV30,CAWREMNTEAFF,TGTGCCTGGAGAGAGATGAACACTGAAGCTTTCTTT
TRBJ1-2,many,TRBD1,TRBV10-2,CASSEELTGARGGYTF,TGCGCCAGCAGTGAGGAGCTTACAGGGGCCCGAGGTGGCTACACCTTC
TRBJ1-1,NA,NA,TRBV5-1,CASSLRDTEAFF,TGCGCCAGCAGTCTGAGGGACACTGAAGCTTTCTTT
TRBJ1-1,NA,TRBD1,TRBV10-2,CASSQGAGTEAFF,TGCGCCAGCAGTCAGGGGGCTGGAACTGAAGCTTTCTTT
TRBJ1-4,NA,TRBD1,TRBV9,CASSRSDREYGKRGKLFF,TGTGCCAGCAGCCGGTCCGACAGGGAATACGGTAAAAGGGGAAAACTGTTTTTT
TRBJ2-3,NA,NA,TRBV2,CASSGWGRGKVDTQYF,TGTGCCAGCAGTGGTTGGGGGCGGGGGAAGGTAGATACGCAGTATTTT
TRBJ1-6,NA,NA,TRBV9,CASSRGSSYNSPLHF,TGTGCCAGCAGCAGGGGGAGCTCCTATAATTCACCCCTCCACTTT
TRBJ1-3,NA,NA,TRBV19,CASGDSSGNTIYF,TGTGCCAGCGGGGATAGCTCTGGAAACACCATATATTTT
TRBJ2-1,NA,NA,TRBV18,CASSLEGEQFF,TGTGCCAGCTCACTAGAGGGTGAGCAGTTCTTC
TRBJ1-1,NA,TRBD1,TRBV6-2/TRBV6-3,CASSYSGTGEGPNTEAFF,TGTGCCAGCAGTTACTCGGGGACAGGGGAGGGGCCGAACACTGAAGCTTTCTTT
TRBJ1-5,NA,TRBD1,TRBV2,CASSSDRASNQPQHF,TGTGCCAGCAGCTCGGACAGGGCGAGCAATCAGCCCCAGCATTTT
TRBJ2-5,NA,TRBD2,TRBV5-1,CASSVGTSGGGETQYF,TGCGCCAGCAGCGTTGGGACTAGCGGGGGTGGAGAGACCCAGTACTTC
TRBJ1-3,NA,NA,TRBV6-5,CASSPGGFSGNTIYF,TGTGCCAGCAGTCCCGGCGGGTTTTCTGGAAACACCATATATTTT
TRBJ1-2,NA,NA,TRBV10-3,CASWTATNYGYTF,TGTGCCTCATGGACAGCCACTAACTATGGCTACACCTTC
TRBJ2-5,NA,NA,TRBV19,CASSRYSKETQYF,TGTGCCAGTAGTAGGTACAGTAAAGAGACCCAGTACTTC
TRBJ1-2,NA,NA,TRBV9,CASSPTRRGGDGYTF,TGTGCCAGCAGCCCTACTCGGAGGGGAGGGGATGGCTACACCTTC
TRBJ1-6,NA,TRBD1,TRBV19,CASRTDRVGSPLHF,TGTGCCAGTAGAACGGACAGGGTTGGGTCACCCCTCCACTTT
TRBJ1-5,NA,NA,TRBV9,CASSGGDPIQPQHF,TGTGCCAGCAGCGGGGGGGATCCAATACAGCCCCAGCATTTT
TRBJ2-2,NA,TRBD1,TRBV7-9,CASSRQGLGLLNTGELFF,TGTGCCAGCAGCCGACAGGGATTGGGATTGCTGAACACCGGGGAGCTGTTTTTT
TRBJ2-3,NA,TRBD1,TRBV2,CASIGTGGVLSTDTQYF,TGTGCCAGCATCGGGACAGGGGGGGTTCTAAGCACAGATACGCAGTATTTT
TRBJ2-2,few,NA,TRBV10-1,CASRDGGQPGELFF,TGCGCCAGCAGAGACGGGGGGCAGCCCGGGGAGCTGTTTTTT
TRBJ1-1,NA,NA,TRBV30,CAWTDSRTEAFF,TGTGCCTGGACGGACAGCAGGACTGAAGCTTTCTTT
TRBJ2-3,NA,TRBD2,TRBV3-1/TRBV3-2,CASSGLAGDYSTDTQYF,TGTGCCAGCAGCGGACTAGCGGGTGACTATAGCACAGATACGCAGTATTTT
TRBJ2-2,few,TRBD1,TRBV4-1,CASSGTGYTGELFF,TGCGCCAGCAGCGGGACAGGGTACACCGGGGAGCTGTTTTTT
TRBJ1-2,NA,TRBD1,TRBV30,CAWRTGGAYGYTF,TGTGCCTGGAGGACAGGGGGCGCCTATGGCTACACCTTC
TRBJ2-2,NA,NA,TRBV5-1,CASSLRESGELFF,TGCGCCAGCAGCTTGAGGGAGTCCGGGGAGCTGTTTTTT
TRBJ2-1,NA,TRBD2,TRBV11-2,CASSSTSGGFYNEQFF,TGTGCCAGCAGCTCGACTAGCGGGGGGTTCTACAATGAGCAGTTCTTC
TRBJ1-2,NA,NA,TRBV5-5,CASIPPGRPNYGYTF,TGTGCCAGCATCCCTCCCGGCAGGCCTAACTATGGCTACACCTTC
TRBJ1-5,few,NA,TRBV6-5,CASSLGGGANQPQHF,TGTGCCAGCAGCCTCGGCGGGGGTGCTAATCAGCCCCAGCATTTT
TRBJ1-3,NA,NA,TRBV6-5,CASSPQFGHGNTIYF,TGTGCCAGCAGCCCCCAGTTTGGGCATGGAAACACCATATATTTT
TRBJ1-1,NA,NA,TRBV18,CASSPRRDRNTEAFF,TGTGCCAGCTCACCCCGCCGTGACAGGAACACTGAAGCTTTCTTT
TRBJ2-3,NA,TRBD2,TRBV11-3,CASSLGSGGTDTQYF,TGTGCCAGCAGCTTGGGCAGCGGGGGAACAGATACGCAGTATTTT
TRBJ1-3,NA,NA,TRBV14,CASSQQGTTIYF,TGTGCCAGCAGCCAACAGGGAACGACCATATATTTT
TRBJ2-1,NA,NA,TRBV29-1,CSVDRFPNEQFF,TGCAGCGTAGACAGATTTCCCAATGAGCAGTTCTTC
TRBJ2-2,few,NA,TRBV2,CASTGQGNTGELFF,TGTGCCAGCACTGGACAAGGGAACACCGGGGAGCTGTTTTTT